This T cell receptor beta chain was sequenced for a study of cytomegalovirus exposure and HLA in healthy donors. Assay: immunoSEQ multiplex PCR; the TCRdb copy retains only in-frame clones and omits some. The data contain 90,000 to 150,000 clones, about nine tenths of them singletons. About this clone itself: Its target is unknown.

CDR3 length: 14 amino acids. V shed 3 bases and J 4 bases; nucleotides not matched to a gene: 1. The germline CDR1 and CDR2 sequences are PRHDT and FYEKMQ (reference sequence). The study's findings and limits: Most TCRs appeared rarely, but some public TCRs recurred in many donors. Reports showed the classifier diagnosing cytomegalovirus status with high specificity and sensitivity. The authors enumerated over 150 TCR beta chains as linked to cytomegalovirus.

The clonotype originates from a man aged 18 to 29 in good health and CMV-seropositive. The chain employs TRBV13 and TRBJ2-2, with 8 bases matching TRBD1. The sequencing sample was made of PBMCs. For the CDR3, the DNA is TGTGCCAGCAGCTTGACAGGGGCCACCGGGGAGCTGTTTTTT. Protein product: CASSLTGATGELFF.